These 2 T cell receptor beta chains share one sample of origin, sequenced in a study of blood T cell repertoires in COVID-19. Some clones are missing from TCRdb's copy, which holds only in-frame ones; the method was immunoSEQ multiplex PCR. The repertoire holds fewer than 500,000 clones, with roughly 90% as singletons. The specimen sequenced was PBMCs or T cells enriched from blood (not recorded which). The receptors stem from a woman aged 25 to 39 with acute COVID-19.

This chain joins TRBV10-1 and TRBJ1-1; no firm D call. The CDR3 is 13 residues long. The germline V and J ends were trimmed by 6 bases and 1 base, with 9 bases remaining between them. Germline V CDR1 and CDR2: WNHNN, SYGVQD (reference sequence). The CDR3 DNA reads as TGCGCCAGCAGGGTGGCTCCGAACACTGAAGCTTTCTTT. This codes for CASRVAPNTEAFF.

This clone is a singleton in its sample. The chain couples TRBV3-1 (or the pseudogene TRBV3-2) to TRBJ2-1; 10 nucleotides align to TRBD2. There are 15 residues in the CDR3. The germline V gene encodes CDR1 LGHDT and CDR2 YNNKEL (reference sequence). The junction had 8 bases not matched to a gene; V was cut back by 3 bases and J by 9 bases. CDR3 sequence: CASSHPSGGTGEQFF. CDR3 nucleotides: TGTGCCAGCAGCCATCCTAGCGGGGGTACCGGTGAGCAGTTCTTC.